The 5 T cell receptor beta chains below come from one sample, sequenced in a study of T cell repertoires in cytomegalovirus infection. TCRdb re-analysed the reads in MiXCR, keeping a single row per CDR3 protein. The data hold 130,000 or so distinct CDR3 sequences, with 5.5% to 7% observed a single time. Material for sequencing was PBMCs. All receptors derive from a human donor in good health (CMV status not recorded). Some clones in this sample may be carry-over from other donors' samples.

The CDR3 DNA reads TGTGCCAGCAGCCGAGAGACAGGGTTAGGAGATACGCAGTATTTT. This codes for CASSRETGLGDTQYF. The V gene is TRBV14, the J gene TRBJ2-3, with 7 bases that match TRBD1. Germline lookup yields CDR1 SGHDN and CDR2 FVKESK. The J segment lost 5 bases and the V segment lost 4 bases, leaving 9 bases of the junction unmatched. The CDR3 runs to 15 residues.

Many counts were recorded for this clonotype. This chain links TRBV14 with TRBJ2-7, with 8 positions matching TRBD1. CDR3 length equals 16 residues. Germline CDR1 SGHDN, CDR2 FVKESK. J lost 3 bases, V lost 3 bases, and 10 bases had no gene match. CDR3 amino acids: CASSQLQGARIYEQYF. In DNA, the CDR3 is TGTGCCAGCAGCCAGTTGCAGGGGGCGCGGATCTACGAGCAGTACTTC.

This clonotype was seen many times. CDR3 nucleotide sequence: TGTGCCAGCAGCGCGGACTATATCCAAGAGACCCAGTACTTC. Protein sequence: CASSADYIQETQYF. The chain couples TRBV7-9 to TRBJ2-5; D is perhaps TRBD2 (6 bases). Germline values: CDR1 SEHNR, CDR2 FQNEAQ (reference sequence). CDR3 length: 14 residues. V shed 5 bases and J shed 1 base, with 11 bases lying between them. Full variable domain (rest looked up from reference TRBV7-9 and TRBJ2-5): DTGVSQNPRHKITKRGQNVTFRCDPISEHNRLYWYRQTLGQGPEFLTYFQNEAQLEKSRLLSDRFSAERPKGSFSTLEIQRTEQGDSAMYLCASSADYIQETQYFGPGTRLLVL.

This clonotype was counted many times. This chain connects TRBV7-2 to TRBJ1-2; unclear D gene. Germline values: CDR1 SGHTA, CDR2 FQGNSA. V was pared by 1 base and J by 0 bases, with 9 bases between. This CDR3 spans 15 amino acids. This chain's CDR3 is CASSLGIPANYGYTF. The CDR3 DNA reads TGTGCCAGCAGCTTAGGCATCCCGGCTAACTATGGCTACACCTTC.

The genes are TRBV20-1 and TRBJ1-3, with D possibly matching TRBD1 (6 bases). The CDR3 is 12 residues long. Trimming shortened V by 7 bases and J by 3 bases, and 10 bases separated the two germline ends. Germline CDR1 and CDR2: DFQATT and SNEGSKA (reference sequence). CDR3 bases: TGCAGTGGCCAGGGGCTTGGAAACACCATATATTTT. This gives the protein CSGQGLGNTIYF.